This record covers a single T cell receptor (beta chain). Its antigen is not known. Time point: 20-29 weeks after completion of therapy. Per germline, CDR1 WNHNN and CDR2 SYGVQD (reference sequence). Trimming cost V 6 bases and J 1 base; bases outside gene matches: 5. This CDR3 is 15 amino acids long. The data were obtained in a study of T cell therapy after organ transplantation. Sequencing used immunoSEQ multiplex PCR; TCRdb keeps in-frame clones, though not all of them. The sample consists of fewer than 4,500 clones, around 63% of them appearing once. This sample comprised CD8+ T cells from blood, obtained after autologous CMV-specific T cell therapy. This TCR was recovered from a human patient who had received a solid organ transplant and had CMV disease. Among the T cells, some may be from the graft donor. V gene TRBV10-1 combines with J gene TRBJ2-3; 9 nucleotides agree with TRBD1. The CDR3 sequence: CASRGRTGGTDTQYF. Here the CDR3 DNA reads TGCGCCAGCAGAGGACGGACAGGGGGCACAGATACGCAGTATTTT.